The clone carrying this T cell receptor beta chain was counted a few times. The sample comes from a study of T-cell reconstitution after alpha-beta-depleted transplantation in children. Molecular barcoding with unique molecular identifiers was used for the TCRbeta library. From the PCR reads, TCRdb called clonotypes with MiXCR, one entry per CDR3 protein. The sample carries some 550,000 distinct CDR3 sequences, around 18% recorded once. The CDR3 length is 15 residues. Germline CDR1 SGHAT, CDR2 FQNNGV. V shed 5 bases and J shed 0 bases, with 14 bases lying between them. The chain employs TRBV11-2 and TRBJ2-7; D is undetermined. The sample in question was PBMCs from the stem cell graft donor, obtained from the stem cell graft. The sequence was obtained from a human donor who donated a stem cell graft to a child with acute lymphoblastic leukemia. Here the CDR3 reads CASSRSSHPSYEQYF. For the CDR3, the DNA is TGTGCCAGCAGCCGCAGCTCCCATCCCTCCTACGAGCAGTACTTC.